Here is one T cell receptor (beta chain) with its context. The antigen is unknown. These data originate in a study of T-cell reconstitution after alpha-beta-depleted transplantation in children. Whole-study results and caveats: At the one-year point after transplant, T-cell counts and TCRbeta diversity were found to come mostly from T cells that had been newly produced. Elevated TCRbeta diversity at day 60 was traced, in some patients, to surviving recipient T cells and thymic progenitors. After transplant, at about two months, alpha-beta T cells were reportedly derived from several hundred expanded graft clones.

Unique molecular identifiers were used in preparing the TCRbeta library. TCRdb itself ran the PCR reads through MiXCR, one entry per CDR3 protein. The data hold 500,000 or so distinct CDR3 sequences, with over 10% observed a single time. V was clipped by 2 bases and J by 3 bases; unmatched bases: 12. The CDR3 totals 18 residues. The germline V gene encodes CDR1 SGDLS and CDR2 YYNGEE. The clonotype originates from a female patient younger than 10 who had a stem cell transplant for aplastic anemia, so the T cells may come from the graft donor. The V call is TRBV9, the J call TRBJ2-5; 11 nucleotides agree with TRBD2. Sequencing used PBMCs, mostly from graft donor cells, obtained 180 days after TCRalphabeta/CD19-depleted stem cell transplant. The CDR3 nucleotides are TGTGCCAGCAGCGTCCCACTAGCGGGAGACCGTAGTGAAGAGACCCAGTACTTC. It is translated as CASSVPLAGDRSEETQYF.